Reported below is one TCR beta chain. This sample was taken from a study of blood T cells in healthy people across ages. Sample-barcoded 5' priming and a J-beta primer mix drove a second PCR of 7 to 11 cycles. The template-switch adaptor, which had 12 random nucleotides, put a tag on each cDNA molecule. TCRdb fed the 5' RACE reads into MiXCR, producing one record per CDR3 protein. Of about a million distinct CDR3 sequences listed, roughly 47% are singletons. J gave up 6 bases and V 5 bases, and 8 bases lay outside the gene matches. The germline V gene encodes CDR1 SGHVS and CDR2 FQNEAQ. The CDR3 has 15 residues.

V gene TRBV7-8 combines with J gene TRBJ1-5, with 9 nucleotides matching TRBD1. The sample consisted of blood. This clonotype was sampled from a woman in her sixties or seventies in good health. The CDR3 protein is CASSQRQGGSQPQHF. The CDR3, as DNA: TGTGCCAGCAGCCAGAGACAGGGGGGGAGTCAGCCCCAGCATTTT.